This T cell receptor beta chain comes out of a study of early T cells in non-severe SARS-CoV-2 infection. As for the study in general: Alpha and beta chains were unpaired, from unsorted whole-blood bulk RNA.

Comment on this clonotype: The target antigen is unknown.

Individual cDNA molecules carried attached unique molecular identifiers. TCRdb passed the 5' RACE reads through MiXCR, listing each CDR3 protein once. The profile shows 50,000 to 60,000 distinct CDR3 sequences, around an eighth of them singletons. CDR3 length equals 17 residues. Germline CDR1 is MNHNY and CDR2 is SVGAGI (reference sequence). The V and J ends lost 4 bases and 2 bases, in that order; junction bases with no gene match: 8. General study results and limits: In VDJdb matching, anti-spike CD8 responses were favored while private and CD4 specificities went missing.

The chain carries TRBV6-6 and TRBJ1-5, with 10 nucleotides matching TRBD1. The receptor was derived from an adult who was a healthcare worker with PCR-confirmed SARS-CoV-2 infection or an uninfected control (not recorded which). Input material: whole blood. CDR3: CASSSHSGTGGNQPQHF. In DNA form, the CDR3 reads TGTGCCAGCAGTTCACATTCCGGGACAGGGGGCAATCAGCCCCAGCATTTT.